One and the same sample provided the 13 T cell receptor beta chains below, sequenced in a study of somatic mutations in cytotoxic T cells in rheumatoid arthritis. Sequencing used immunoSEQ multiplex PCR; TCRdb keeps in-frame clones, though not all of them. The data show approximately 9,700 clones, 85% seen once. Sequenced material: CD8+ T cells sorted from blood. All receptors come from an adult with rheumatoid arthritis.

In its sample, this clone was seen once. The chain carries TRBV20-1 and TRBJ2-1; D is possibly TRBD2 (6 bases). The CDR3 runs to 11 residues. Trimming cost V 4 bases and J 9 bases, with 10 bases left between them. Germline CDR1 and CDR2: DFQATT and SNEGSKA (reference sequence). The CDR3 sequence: CSAIREPEQFF. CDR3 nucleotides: TGCAGTGCTATCCGGGAGCCTGAGCAGTTCTTC.

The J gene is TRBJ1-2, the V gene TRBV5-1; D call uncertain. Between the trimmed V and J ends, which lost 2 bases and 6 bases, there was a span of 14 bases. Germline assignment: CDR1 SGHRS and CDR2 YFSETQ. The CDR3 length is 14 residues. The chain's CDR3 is CASSFGRDPHGYTF. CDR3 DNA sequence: TGCGCCAGCAGCTTCGGGAGAGACCCTCATGGCTACACCTTC.

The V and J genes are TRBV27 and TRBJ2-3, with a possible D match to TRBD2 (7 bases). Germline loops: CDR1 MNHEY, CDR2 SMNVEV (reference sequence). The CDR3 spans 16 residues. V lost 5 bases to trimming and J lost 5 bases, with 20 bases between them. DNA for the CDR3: TGTGCCAGCAGTCGAAGGGGGGGACTATTGGGAGATACGCAGTATTTT. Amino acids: CASSRRGGLLGDTQYF.

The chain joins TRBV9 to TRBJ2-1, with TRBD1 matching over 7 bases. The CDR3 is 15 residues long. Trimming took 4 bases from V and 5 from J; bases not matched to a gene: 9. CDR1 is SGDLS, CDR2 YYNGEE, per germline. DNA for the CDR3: TGTGCCAGCAGCCCTTGGGGGACAGTCCACAATGAGCAGTTCTTC. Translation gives CASSPWGTVHNEQFF.

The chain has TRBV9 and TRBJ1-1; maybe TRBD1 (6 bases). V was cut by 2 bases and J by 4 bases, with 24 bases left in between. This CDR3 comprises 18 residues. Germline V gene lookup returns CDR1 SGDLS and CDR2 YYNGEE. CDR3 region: CASSVGQHPRGGGTEAFF. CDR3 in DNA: TGTGCCAGCAGCGTTGGCCAACACCCGCGGGGGGGCGGCACTGAAGCTTTCTTT.

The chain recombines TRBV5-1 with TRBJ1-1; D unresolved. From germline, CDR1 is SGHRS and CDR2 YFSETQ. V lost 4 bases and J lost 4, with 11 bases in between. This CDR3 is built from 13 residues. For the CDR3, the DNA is TGCGCCAGCAGCCCGGAGGTCCCCACTGAAGCTTTCTTT. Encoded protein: CASSPEVPTEAFF.

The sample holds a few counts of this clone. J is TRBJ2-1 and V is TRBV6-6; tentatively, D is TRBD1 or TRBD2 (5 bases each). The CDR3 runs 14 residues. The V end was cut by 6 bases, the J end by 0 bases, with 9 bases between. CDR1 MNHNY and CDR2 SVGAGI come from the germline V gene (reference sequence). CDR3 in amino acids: CASRGESSYNEQFF. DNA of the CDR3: TGTGCCAGCAGAGGGGAGAGCTCCTACAATGAGCAGTTCTTC.

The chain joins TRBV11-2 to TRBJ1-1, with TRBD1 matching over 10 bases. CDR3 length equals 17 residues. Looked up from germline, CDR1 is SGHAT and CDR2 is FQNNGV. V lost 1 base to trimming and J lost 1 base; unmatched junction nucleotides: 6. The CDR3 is CASSLVGTGVWNTEAFF. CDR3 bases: TGTGCCAGCAGCTTAGTGGGGACAGGGGTATGGAACACTGAAGCTTTCTTT.

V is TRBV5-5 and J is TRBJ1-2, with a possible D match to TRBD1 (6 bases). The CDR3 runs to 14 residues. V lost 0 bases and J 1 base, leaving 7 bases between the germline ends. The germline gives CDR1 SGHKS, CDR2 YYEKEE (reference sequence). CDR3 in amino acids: CASSLGQDNYGYTF. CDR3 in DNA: TGTGCCAGCAGCTTGGGACAGGATAACTATGGCTACACCTTC.

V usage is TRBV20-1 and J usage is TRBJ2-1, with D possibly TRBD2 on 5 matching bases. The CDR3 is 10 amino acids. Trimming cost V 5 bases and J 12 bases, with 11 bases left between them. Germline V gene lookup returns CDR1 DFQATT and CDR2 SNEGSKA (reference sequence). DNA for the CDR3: TGCAGTGCTCTCTCTAGCAGGCAGTTCTTC. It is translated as CSALSSRQFF.

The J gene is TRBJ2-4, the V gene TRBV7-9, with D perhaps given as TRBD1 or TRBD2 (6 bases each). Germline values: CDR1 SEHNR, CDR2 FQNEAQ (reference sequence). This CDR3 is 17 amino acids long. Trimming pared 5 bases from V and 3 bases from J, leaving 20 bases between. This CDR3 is CASSAGGRGYGKNIQYF. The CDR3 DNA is TGTGCCAGCAGCGCCGGGGGCAGGGGCTATGGCAAAAACATTCAGTACTTC.

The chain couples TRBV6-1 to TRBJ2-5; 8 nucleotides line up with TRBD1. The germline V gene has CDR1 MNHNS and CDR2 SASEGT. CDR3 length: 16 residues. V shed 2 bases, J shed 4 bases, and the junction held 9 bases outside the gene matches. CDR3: CASSETIRGRGETQYF. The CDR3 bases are TGTGCCAGCAGTGAAACGATCAGGGGGCGAGGAGAGACCCAGTACTTC.

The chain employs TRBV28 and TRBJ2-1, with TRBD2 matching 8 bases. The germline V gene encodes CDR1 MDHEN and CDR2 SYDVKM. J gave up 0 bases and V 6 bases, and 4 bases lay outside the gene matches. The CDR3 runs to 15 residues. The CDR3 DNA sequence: TGTGCCAGCAGCTTAGCGGGGAGCTCCTACAATGAGCAGTTCTTC. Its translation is CASSLAGSSYNEQFF. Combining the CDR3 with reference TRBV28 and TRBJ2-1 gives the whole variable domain DVKVTQSSRYLVKRTGEKVFLECVQDMDHENMFWYRQDPGLGLRLIYFSYDVKMKEKGDIPEGYSVSREKKERFSLILESASTNQTSMYLCASSLAGSSYNEQFFGPGTRLTVL.